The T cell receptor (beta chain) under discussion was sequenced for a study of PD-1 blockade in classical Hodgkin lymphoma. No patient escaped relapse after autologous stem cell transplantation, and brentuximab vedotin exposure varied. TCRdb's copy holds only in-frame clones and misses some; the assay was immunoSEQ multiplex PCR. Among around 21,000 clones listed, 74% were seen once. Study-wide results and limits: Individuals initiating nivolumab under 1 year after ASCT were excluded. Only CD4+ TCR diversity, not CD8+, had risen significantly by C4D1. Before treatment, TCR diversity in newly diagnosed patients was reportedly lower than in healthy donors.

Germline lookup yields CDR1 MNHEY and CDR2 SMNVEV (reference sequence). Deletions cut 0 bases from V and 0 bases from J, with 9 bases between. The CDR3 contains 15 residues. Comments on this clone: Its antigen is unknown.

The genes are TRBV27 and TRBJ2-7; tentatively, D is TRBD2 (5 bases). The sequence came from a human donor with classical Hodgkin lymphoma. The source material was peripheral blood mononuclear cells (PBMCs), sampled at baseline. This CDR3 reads CASSLSVGASYEQYF. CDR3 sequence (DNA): TGTGCCAGCAGTTTATCCGTGGGAGCCTCCTACGAGCAGTACTTC.